The 14 T cell receptor beta chains presented below share a single source sample, sequenced in a study of shared clonotypes between healthy human individuals. Assay used: immunoSEQ multiplex PCR; TCRdb lists only in-frame clones, some missing. The sample includes about 79,000 clones, roughly two thirds seen only once; the top ten take roughly 49%. The source material was memory CD8+ T cells sorted from blood. Subset described: CD45RO+ cells pooled with CCR7-negative TemRA cells. These receptors came from a man younger than 45 in good health.

The rearrangement joins TRBV9 to TRBJ2-2, with D possibly matching TRBD1 (5 bases). V lost 4 bases and J 7 bases, leaving 14 bases between the germline ends. This CDR3 contains 14 residues. Germline CDR1 is SGDLS and CDR2 is YYNGEE. As DNA, the CDR3 is TGTGCCAGCAGCTTAGGCCAGGGCTTCGGGGAGCTGTTTTTT. This encodes CASSLGQGFGELFF.

The J gene is TRBJ2-1, the V gene TRBV27; TRBD1 aligns across 12 bases. CDR1 is MNHEY, CDR2 SMNVEV, per germline (reference sequence). This CDR3 is 14 amino acids long. V gave up 7 bases and J gave up 9 bases; unmatched junction bases: 7. CDR3 nucleotide sequence: TGTGCCAGCAAGGAGGGGACAGGGGGCCGTGAGCAGTTCTTC. It encodes CASKEGTGGREQFF.

V is TRBV6-4 and J is TRBJ2-1; 12 bases match TRBD2. Losses at the gene ends were 6 bases for V and 8 bases for J; bases not matched to a gene: 5. Germline V CDR1 and CDR2: MRHNA, SNTAGT. The CDR3 totals 14 residues. CDR3 in DNA: TGTGCCAGCAGAGGACTAGCGGGAAGCGATGAGCAGTTCTTC. Translated: CASRGLAGSDEQFF.

The CDR3 region is CASSLVRGSGRYEQYF. DNA of the CDR3: TGTGCCAGCAGCTTAGTTCGGGGTAGCGGGCGGTACGAGCAGTACTTC. This rearrangement joins TRBV7-8 to TRBJ2-7, with TRBD2 identical over 7 bases. The length of the CDR3 is 16 residues. The J segment lost 4 bases and the V segment lost 1 base, leaving 10 bases of the junction unmatched. From germline, CDR1 is SGHVS and CDR2 FQNEAQ.

The sample holds a few counts of this clone. The chain employs TRBV27 and TRBJ1-5; D call uncertain. Germline loops: CDR1 MNHEY, CDR2 SMNVEV (reference sequence). Trimming left V 1 base short and J 3 bases short, with 10 bases between. This CDR3 is 15 amino acids long. In DNA, the CDR3 is TGTGCCAGCAGTTTATTCGGCCGGCTCAATCAGCCCCAGCATTTT. Amino acids: CASSLFGRLNQPQHF.

The rearrangement links TRBV4-3 to TRBJ1-1; no clear D gene. Trimming shortened V by 0 bases and J by 4 bases, and 9 bases separated the two germline ends. The CDR3 spans 14 residues. Germline assignment: CDR1 LGHNA and CDR2 YSLEER. The CDR3 DNA follows: TGCGCCAGCAGCCAAGAAGGGCTAGGCACTGAAGCTTTCTTT. It translates to CASSQEGLGTEAFF.

In this sample, this clone turned up once. This chain uses TRBV10-2 with TRBJ2-2, with 8 positions matching TRBD2. V was pared by 0 bases and J by 6 bases, with 6 bases of the junction left unmatched. Germline V gene sequence: CDR1 WSHSY, CDR2 SAAADI. The CDR3 extends over 16 amino acids. CDR3 in amino acids: CASSESPGGPPGELFF. CDR3 DNA sequence: TGCGCCAGCAGTGAGTCCCCGGGAGGGCCGCCCGGGGAGCTGTTTTTT.

The chain has TRBV2 and TRBJ2-2, with D possibly called TRBD1 or TRBD2 (5 bases each). CDR1 and CDR2 (germline): SNHLY, FYNNEI. The CDR3 length is 15 residues. The germline V and J ends were trimmed by 10 bases and 4 bases, with 19 bases remaining between them. In nucleotides, the CDR3 is TGTGCCACCACTGGGGGTAGCGACCTCACCGGGGAGCTGTTTTTT. Its translation is CATTGGSDLTGELFF.

In the case of this clone: The junction shows a germline mismatch at one end, possibly a read error. The gene calls are TRBV10-3 and TRBJ2-3; TRBD1 matches at 8 bases. CDR3 length equals 15 residues. The V gene's germline CDR1 is ENHRY and CDR2 SYGVKD. The CDR3 region has the DNA TGTGCCATAAGTGGGCAGGGGGCGTTAACAGATACGCAGTATTTT. Translated: CAISGQGALTDTQYF.

This clone was detected only a few times. The chain has TRBV5-6 and TRBJ2-1, with a tentative D call TRBD2 (5 bases). V shed 2 bases and J shed 7 bases, with 13 bases lying between them. From germline, CDR1 is SGHDT and CDR2 YYEEEE. The CDR3 has 14 residues. For the CDR3, the DNA is TGTGCCAGCAGCTTTGGGCAGGACTTGAATGAGCAGTTCTTC. The encoded protein is CASSFGQDLNEQFF.

The J gene is TRBJ2-2, the V gene TRBV7-6; D remains unclear. There are 13 residues in the CDR3. V was clipped by 5 bases and J by 5 bases, with 9 bases between them. Germline V gene sequence: CDR1 SGHVS, CDR2 FNYEAQ. The CDR3 sequence: CASSPVGTGELFF. In DNA, the CDR3 is TGTGCCAGCAGCCCCGTGGGGACCGGGGAGCTGTTTTTT.

In this sample, this clone turned up once. The chain recombines TRBV5-1 with TRBJ2-7; D not resolved. Germline lookup yields CDR1 SGHRS and CDR2 YFSETQ. The CDR3 covers 12 residues. V was pared by 1 base and J by 2 bases, with 4 bases between. The CDR3 DNA reads TGCGCCAGCAGCTTGAACCCCTACGAGCAGTACTTC. Translating gives CASSLNPYEQYF.

This chain uses TRBV7-6 with TRBJ2-7, with 8 bases identical to TRBD1. The germline CDR1 and CDR2 sequences are SGHVS and FNYEAQ. There are 13 residues in the CDR3. V was pared by 5 bases and J by 10 bases, with 10 bases of the junction left unmatched. CDR3 protein: CASSHRSTGEQYF. CDR3 DNA sequence: TGTGCCAGCAGCCATCGATCGACAGGGGAACAGTACTTC.

The J gene is TRBJ2-3, the V gene TRBV27; D uncertain. Germline CDR1 and CDR2: MNHEY and SMNVEV (reference sequence). V dropped 3 bases and J dropped 2 bases, with 18 bases sitting between them. This CDR3 contains 17 residues. CDR3 bases: TGTGCCAGCAGTTTCACCCTAACCGGGTTCCTCACAGATACGCAGTATTTT. It specifies CASSFTLTGFLTDTQYF.